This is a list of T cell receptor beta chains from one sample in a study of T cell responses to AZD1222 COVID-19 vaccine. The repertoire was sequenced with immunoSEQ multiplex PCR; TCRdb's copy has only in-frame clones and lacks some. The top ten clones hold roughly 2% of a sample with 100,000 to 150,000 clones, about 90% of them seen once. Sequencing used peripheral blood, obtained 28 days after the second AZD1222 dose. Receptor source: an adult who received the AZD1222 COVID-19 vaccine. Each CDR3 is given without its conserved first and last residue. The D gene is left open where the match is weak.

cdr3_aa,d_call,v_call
AISESLTGTDTQY,NA,TRBV10-3
ASSPTQEAVYEQY,NA,TRBV18
ASSELAGGIETQY,TRBD2,TRBV2
ASSPTLQNMNTEAF,NA,TRBV18
ASSQEFRTEAF,NA,TRBV3-1/TRBV3-2
ASSSQGGSDTQY,TRBD1,TRBV7-2
ASSLALGGLAGLLEQF,TRBD2,TRBV7-2
AISGEQGSAALAAF,TRBD1,TRBV10-3
ASSPLSVGAGAF,NA,TRBV5-6
ASSQHSPGLASDNEQF,TRBD2,TRBV4-3
ASSASRQGVYGYT,TRBD1,TRBV7-2
ASTFKTGLPRNEQF,TRBD2,TRBV27
ASRRTGVEAF,TRBD1,TRBV7-9
ASSSGRATGELF,TRBD2,TRBV6-2/TRBV6-3
ASSLLTSGGLNEQY,TRBD2,TRBV5-1
ASSPWTGQDTEAF,NA,TRBV7-8
ASSQHSTGGTGVEKLF,TRBD1,TRBV4-3
ASSSGRLAGGEQF,TRBD2,TRBV5-1
ASSYSNPIETQY,NA,TRBV6-5
ASSSVPASGETQY,TRBD2,TRBV7-9
ASRTGSNQPQH,NA,TRBV6-5
ASRPSGRWTEAF,NA,TRBV6-5
ASLDSNNEKLF,NA,TRBV10-3
ASSPGGGTVYGYT,TRBD1,TRBV9
ASSPDRNYGYT,TRBD1,TRBV5-6
ASSLNGYMGTEAF,NA,TRBV7-9
SASLERANQPQH,NA,TRBV20-1
ASSFSDTEAF,NA,TRBV12-3/TRBV12-4
ASSPSSNTEAF,NA,TRBV3-1/TRBV3-2
ASTPMGGEAF,NA,TRBV11-2
ATSRDSSKGPQH,NA,TRBV15
AWARGADAYGYT,TRBD1,TRBV30
AISNLGGNQPQH,NA,TRBV10-3
ASTRGGDTEAF,NA,TRBV5-1
ASSPDREELF,TRBD1,TRBV18
ATSAENYGYT,NA,TRBV24-1
ASSIIQGLNTEAF,NA,TRBV19
ASSLAGVGTDTQY,NA,TRBV5-1
ASSPGGTEAF,NA,TRBV11-3
ASSGGFYQPQH,NA,TRBV19
ASSRVSGRGLGNTIY,TRBD1,TRBV18
ASSYSAANYGYT,NA,TRBV6-5